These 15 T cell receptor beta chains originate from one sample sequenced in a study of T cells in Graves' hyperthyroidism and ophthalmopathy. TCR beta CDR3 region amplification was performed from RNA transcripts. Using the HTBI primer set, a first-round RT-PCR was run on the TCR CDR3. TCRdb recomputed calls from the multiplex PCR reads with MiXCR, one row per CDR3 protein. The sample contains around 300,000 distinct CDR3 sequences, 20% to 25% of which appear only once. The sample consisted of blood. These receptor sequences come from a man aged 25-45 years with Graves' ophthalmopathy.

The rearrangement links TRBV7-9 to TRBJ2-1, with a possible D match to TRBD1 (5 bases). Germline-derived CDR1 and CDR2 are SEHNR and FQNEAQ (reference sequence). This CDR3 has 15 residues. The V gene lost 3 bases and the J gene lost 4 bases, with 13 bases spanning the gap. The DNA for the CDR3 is TGTGCCAGCAGCTTGTCTGGGGCACGGTACAATGAGCAGTTCTTC. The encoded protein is CASSLSGARYNEQFF.

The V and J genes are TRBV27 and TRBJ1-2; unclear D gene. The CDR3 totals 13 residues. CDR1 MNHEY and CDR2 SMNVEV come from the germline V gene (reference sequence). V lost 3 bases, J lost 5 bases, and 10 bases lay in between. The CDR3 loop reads CASSFGFGYGYTF. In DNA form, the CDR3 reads TGTGCCAGCAGTTTCGGGTTCGGATATGGCTACACCTTC.

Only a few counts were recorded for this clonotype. The CDR3 sequence: CASSPAWGAVGTDTQYF. The CDR3, as DNA: TGTGCCAGCAGCCCCGCGTGGGGGGCGGTGGGCACAGATACGCAGTATTTT. The rearrangement links TRBV28 to TRBJ2-3; D may match TRBD1 or TRBD2 (6 bases each). With 6 bases removed from V and 1 base from J, the gap between germline ends came to 20 bases. Looked up from germline, CDR1 is MDHEN and CDR2 is SYDVKM. The CDR3 has 17 residues.

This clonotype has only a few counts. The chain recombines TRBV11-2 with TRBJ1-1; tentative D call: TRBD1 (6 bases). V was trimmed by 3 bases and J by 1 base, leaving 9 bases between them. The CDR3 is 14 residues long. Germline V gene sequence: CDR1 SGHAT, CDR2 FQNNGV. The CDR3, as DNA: TGTGCCAGCAGCTTCCCGGGGGCGAACACTGAAGCTTTCTTT. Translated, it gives CASSFPGANTEAFF.

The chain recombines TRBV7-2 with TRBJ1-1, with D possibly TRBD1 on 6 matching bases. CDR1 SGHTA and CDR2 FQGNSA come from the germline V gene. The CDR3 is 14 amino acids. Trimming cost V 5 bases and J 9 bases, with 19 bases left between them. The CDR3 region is CASSPGAPGQKAFF. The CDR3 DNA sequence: TGTGCCAGCAGCCCGGGGGCCCCGGGACAAAAAGCTTTCTTT.

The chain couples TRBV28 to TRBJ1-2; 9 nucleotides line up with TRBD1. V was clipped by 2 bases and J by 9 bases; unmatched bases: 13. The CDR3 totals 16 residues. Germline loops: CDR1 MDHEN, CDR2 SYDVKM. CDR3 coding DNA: TGTGCCAGCAGTTTAGTCGACAGGGGGATAGGTTCTAGCTACACCTTC. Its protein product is CASSLVDRGIGSSYTF.

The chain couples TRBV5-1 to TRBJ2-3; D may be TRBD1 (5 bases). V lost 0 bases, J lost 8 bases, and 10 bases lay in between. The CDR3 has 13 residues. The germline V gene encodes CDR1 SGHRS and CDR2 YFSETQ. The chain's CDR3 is CASSLAIQGTQYF. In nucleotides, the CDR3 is TGCGCCAGCAGCTTGGCGATTCAGGGTACGCAGTATTTT. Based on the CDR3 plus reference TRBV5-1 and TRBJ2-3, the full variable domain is KAGVTQTPRYLIKTRGQQVTLSCSPISGHRSVSWYQQTPGQGLQFLFEYFSETQRNKGNFPGRFSGRQFSNSRSEMNVSTLELGDSALYLCASSLAIQGTQYFGPGTRLTVL.

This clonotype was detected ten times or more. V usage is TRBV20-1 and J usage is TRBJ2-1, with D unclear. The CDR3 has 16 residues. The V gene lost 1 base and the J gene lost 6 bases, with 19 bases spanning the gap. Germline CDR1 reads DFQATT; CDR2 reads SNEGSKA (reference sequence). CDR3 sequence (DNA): TGCAGTGCTAGAGGCCCGGGCCAGTCCTACCTCAATGAGCAGTTCTTC. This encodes CSARGPGQSYLNEQFF.

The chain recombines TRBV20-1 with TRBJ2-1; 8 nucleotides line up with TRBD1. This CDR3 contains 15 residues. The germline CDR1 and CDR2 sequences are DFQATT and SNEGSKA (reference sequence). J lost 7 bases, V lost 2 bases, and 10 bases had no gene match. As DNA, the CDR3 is TGCAGTGCTAGACGGACAGGGTTAACTACAAATGAGCAGTTCTTC. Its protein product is CSARRTGLTTNEQFF.

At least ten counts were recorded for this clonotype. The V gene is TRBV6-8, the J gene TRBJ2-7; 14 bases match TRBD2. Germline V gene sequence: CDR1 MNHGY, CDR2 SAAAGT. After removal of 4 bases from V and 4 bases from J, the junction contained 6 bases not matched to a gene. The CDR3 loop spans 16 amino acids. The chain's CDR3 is CASSSTGTSGRYEQYF. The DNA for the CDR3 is TGTGCCAGCAGTTCCACAGGGACTAGCGGGAGATACGAGCAGTACTTC.

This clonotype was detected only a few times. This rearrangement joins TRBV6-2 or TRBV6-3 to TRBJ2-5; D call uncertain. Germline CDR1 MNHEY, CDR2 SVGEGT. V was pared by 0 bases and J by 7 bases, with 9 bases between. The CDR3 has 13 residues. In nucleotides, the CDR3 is TGTGCCAGCAGTTACTCCGAGGTAACGACCCAGTACTTC. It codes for CASSYSEVTTQYF.

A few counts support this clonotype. The DNA for the CDR3 is TGTGCCAGCCTGGTCGGCTACGAGCAGTACTTC. Its translation: CASLVGYEQYF. The V gene is TRBV6-2 or TRBV6-3, the J gene TRBJ2-7; D not resolved. The CDR3 extends over 11 amino acids. Looked up from germline, CDR1 is MNHEY and CDR2 is SVGEGT. V dropped 8 bases and J dropped 3 bases, with 8 bases sitting between them.

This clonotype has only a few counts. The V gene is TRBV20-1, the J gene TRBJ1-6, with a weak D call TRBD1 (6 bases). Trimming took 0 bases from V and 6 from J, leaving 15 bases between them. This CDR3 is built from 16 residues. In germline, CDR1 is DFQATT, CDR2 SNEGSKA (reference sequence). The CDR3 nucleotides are TGCAGTGCTAGAGATCGCCGGACAGCGCCTAATTCACCCCTCCACTTT. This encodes CSARDRRTAPNSPLHF.

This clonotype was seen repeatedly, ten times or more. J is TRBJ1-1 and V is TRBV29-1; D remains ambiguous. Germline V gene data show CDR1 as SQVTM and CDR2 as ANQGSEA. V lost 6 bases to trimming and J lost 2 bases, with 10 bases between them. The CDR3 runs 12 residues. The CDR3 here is CSVRDTNTEAFF. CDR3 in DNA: TGCAGCGTCCGGGATACCAACACTGAAGCTTTCTTT.

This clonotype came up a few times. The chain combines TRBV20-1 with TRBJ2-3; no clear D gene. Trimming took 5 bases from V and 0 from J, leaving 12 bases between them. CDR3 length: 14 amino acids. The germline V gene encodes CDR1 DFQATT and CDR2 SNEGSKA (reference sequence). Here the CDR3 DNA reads TGCAGTGCTCGGAGTCAGACTAGCACAGATACGCAGTATTTT. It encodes CSARSQTSTDTQYF.